This T cell receptor (beta chain) was observed in a study of PD-1 blockade in classical Hodgkin lymphoma. In the study overall: Each patient was given nivolumab 3 mg/kg through a vein every 2 weeks.

Brentuximab vedotin exposure varied, and every patient relapsed after autologous stem cell transplantation. Measured with immunoSEQ multiplex PCR; TCRdb has only the in-frame clones, and not every one. The sample includes 11,000 to 15,000 clones, roughly four fifths seen only once; the top ten take about 24%. Germline-derived CDR1 and CDR2 are SGHRS and YFSETQ. The V end lost 1 base, the J end lost 0 bases, and 8 bases lay between the germline ends. The CDR3 length is 14 residues. The clonotype originates from a human donor with classical Hodgkin lymphoma. Sequenced material: peripheral blood mononuclear cells (PBMCs), taken at baseline. The V call is TRBV5-1, the J call TRBJ2-7; D is unresolved. The CDR3 DNA follows: TGCGCCAGCAGCTTGCCACAGCCCTCCTACGAGCAGTACTTC. The encoded protein is CASSLPQPSYEQYF.